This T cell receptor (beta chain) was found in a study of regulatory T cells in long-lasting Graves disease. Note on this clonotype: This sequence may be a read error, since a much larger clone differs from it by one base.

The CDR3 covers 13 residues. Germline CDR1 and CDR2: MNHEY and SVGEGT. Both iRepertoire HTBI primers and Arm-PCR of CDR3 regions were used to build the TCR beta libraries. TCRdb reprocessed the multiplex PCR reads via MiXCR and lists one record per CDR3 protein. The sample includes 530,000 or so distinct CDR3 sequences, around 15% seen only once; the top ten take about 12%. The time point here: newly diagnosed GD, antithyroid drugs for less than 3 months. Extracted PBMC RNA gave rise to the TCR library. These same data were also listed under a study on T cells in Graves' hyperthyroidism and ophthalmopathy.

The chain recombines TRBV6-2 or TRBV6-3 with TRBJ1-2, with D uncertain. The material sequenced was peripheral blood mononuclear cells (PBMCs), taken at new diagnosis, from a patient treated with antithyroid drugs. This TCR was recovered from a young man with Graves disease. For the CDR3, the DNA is TGTGCCATCAGTGAGTCGACCCAGTGGGAAAACACCTTC. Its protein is CAISESTQWENTF.